This note documents a single TCR beta chain sequence. The CDR3 consists of 14 residues. CDR1 LNHDA and CDR2 SQIVND come from the germline V gene (reference sequence). V was clipped by 6 bases and J by 3 bases, with 15 bases between them. The PCR contained 60 Vbeta and 13 Jbeta primers. Repertoires were generated with immunoSEQ multiplex PCR, while TCRdb's copy carries only in-frame clones and drops some. Of about 95,000 clones listed, 65% to 90% are singletons. The source of the sample is a study of cytomegalovirus exposure and HLA in healthy donors. Specimen: PBMCs. The sequence came from an older woman in good health and CMV-seropositive. V and J are TRBV19 and TRBJ2-7; D unresolved. Here the CDR3 reads CASSLRSDRYEQYF. CDR3 sequence (DNA): TGTGCCAGTAGCCTTCGCTCAGATCGCTACGAGCAGTACTTC. Looking up the rest from reference TRBV19 and TRBJ2-7 gives the full variable domain: DGGITQSPKYLFRKEGQNVTLSCEQNLNHDAMYWYRQDPGQGLRLIYYSQIVNDFQKGDIAEGYSVSREKKESFPLTVTSAQKNPTAFYLCASSLRSDRYEQYFGPGTRLTVT.